This entry describes one T cell receptor beta chain. Its antigen is currently unknown. Naive CD8 cells lacked CD45RO and underwent positive selection for CCR7, leaving out terminally differentiated effector memory CD45RA+ cells. Original handling: In the immunoSEQ data, sequences were junction-only and lacked quality scores, so filtering differed. Repertoires were generated with immunoSEQ multiplex PCR, while TCRdb's copy carries only in-frame clones and drops some. V, J and clone size reflect that table, while D and trimming were determined from the DNA. This sample has approximately 720,000 clones, with under 95% found just once. The sample originates from a study of shared clonotypes between healthy human individuals. The CDR3 contains 14 residues. V gave up 6 bases and J gave up 6 bases, with 17 bases separating them. Germline V gives CDR1 SNHLY, CDR2 FYNNEI. Study outcomes and limitations: Genetic and exposure-history diversity was limited by the few donors.

The V gene is TRBV2, the J gene TRBJ1-2; D unclear. The sample comprised naive CD8+ T cells sorted from blood. The TCR originated in a young man in good health. The CDR3 nucleotides are TGTGCCAGCAGCGATTTCGGGGAATTGGATGGCTACACCTTC. This codes for CASSDFGELDGYTF.